Here is one TCR beta chain with its context. Libraries were prepared by immunoSEQ multiplex PCR; TCRdb keeps only in-frame clonotypes and omits some of them. The data show about 110,000 clones, 92% seen once. Germline-derived CDR1 and CDR2 are SGHVS and FNYEAQ. Deletions cut 5 bases from V and 3 bases from J, with 13 bases between. There are 15 residues in the CDR3. The data were taken from a study of T cell changes during pregnancy in multiple sclerosis. The chain joins TRBV7-6 to TRBJ2-2, with a tentative D call TRBD1 (6 bases). The sample in question was peripheral blood, obtained in the third trimester of pregnancy. This sequence was found in a female donor in good health, enrolled as a control in a pregnancy study. CDR3 sequence: CASSKLGTHTGELFF. For the CDR3, the DNA is TGTGCCAGCAGCAAATTAGGGACACACACCGGGGAGCTGTTTTTT.